This T cell receptor (beta chain) was identified in a study of cytomegalovirus exposure and HLA in healthy donors. General study findings and limits: In vitro data verified three CMV-associated chains as specific for CMV antigens. Reported performance of the classifier showed diagnosis of cytomegalovirus status with high specificity and sensitivity. Listed as cytomegalovirus-associated were approximately 160 TCR beta chains. While the bulk of TCR sequences proved rare, some public TCRs turned up in many donors.

Some clones are missing from TCRdb's copy, which holds only in-frame ones; the method was immunoSEQ multiplex PCR. The sample lists 150,000 to 200,000 clones; 85% were seen once. The CDR3 extends over 17 amino acids. Unmatched junction bases numbered 9, after V lost 2 bases and J lost 2 bases. Germline V gives CDR1 MNHNS, CDR2 SASEGT. Notes on this clone: The antigen remains undetermined.

The origin of this receptor is a man between 18 and 35 years old in good health and CMV-seropositive. J is TRBJ2-7 and V is TRBV6-1, with TRBD2 matching over 10 bases. Input material: PBMCs. As DNA, the CDR3 is TGTGCCAGCAGTGAATTTGGACTAGCGGAGCTCGCCTACGAGCAGTACTTC. It encodes CASSEFGLAELAYEQYF.